The clone carrying this T cell receptor beta chain was found many times. Its specificity is not known. The data were obtained in a study of regulatory T cells in long-lasting Graves disease. The overall study: For under 3 months, newly diagnosed Graves' patients had been taking antithyroid drugs.

Documented time point: newly diagnosed GD, antithyroid drugs for less than 3 months. After RNA was extracted from PBMCs, the TCR library was made from it. The EDTA tubes were filled with nine milliliters of drawn peripheral blood. Germline loops: CDR1 MNHNS, CDR2 SASEGT. V lost 0 bases to trimming and J lost 11 bases, with 8 bases between them. The CDR3 runs 12 residues. Sequencing libraries for TCR beta were prepared with iRepertoire HTBI primers and Arm-PCR of CDR3 regions. TCRdb processed the multiplex PCR reads anew with MiXCR; each CDR3 protein has one entry. The sample contains 450,000 to 650,000 distinct CDR3 sequences, 15% to 20% of which appear only once. Study results and caveats: Persistent patients had a count of shared public clonotypes (over 2,500) that exceeded that of new patients (approximately 1,000).

These data also formed part of another study, on T cells in Graves' hyperthyroidism and ophthalmopathy. Per that study: Every diagnosis used clinical symptoms, serum thyroxine and TRAb, thyroid ultrasound and orbital computed tomography.

Sequences were derived from peripheral blood mononuclear cells (PBMCs), sampled at new diagnosis, from a patient treated with antithyroid drugs. The TCR originated in a woman aged 35-65 years with Graves disease. The genes are TRBV6-1 and TRBJ2-1, with a possible D match to TRBD2 (5 bases). As DNA, the CDR3 is TGTGCCAGCAGTGAAGCCCGGGGTAAGCAGTTCTTC. This gives the protein CASSEARGKQFF.